Here is one TCR beta chain with its context. The antigen remains unidentified. Unique molecular identifiers tagged the TCRbeta library. TCRdb analysed the PCR reads with MiXCR anew, one entry per CDR3 protein. Among fewer than 550,000 distinct CDR3 sequences listed, 10% to 12% were seen once. The data originate from a study of T-cell reconstitution after alpha-beta-depleted transplantation in children. Findings and caveats of the study: Several hundred expanded graft clones reportedly gave rise to the alpha-beta T cells present about two months after transplant. T-cell counts and diversity at one year following transplant were attributed mainly to newly produced T cells. Some patients owed their high day-60 TCRbeta diversity to surviving recipient T cells and thymic progenitors.

CDR1 and CDR2 (germline): DFQATT, SNEGSKA (reference sequence). The CDR3 consists of 11 residues. V shed 2 bases and J shed 3 bases, with 4 bases lying between them. The chain carries TRBV20-1 and TRBJ1-1; D call uncertain. The sample consisted of PBMCs, mostly from graft donor cells, taken 180 days after TCRalphabeta/CD19-depleted stem cell transplant. The TCR sequence derives from a female patient between 2 and 15 years old who had a stem cell transplant for aplastic anemia, so the T cells may come from the graft donor. The CDR3: CSARFYTEAFF. The CDR3 nucleotides read TGCAGTGCTAGATTTTACACTGAAGCTTTCTTT.